The sample holds one count of the clone carrying this TCR beta chain. The CDR3 contains 19 residues. V trimming: 0 bases; J trimming: 3 bases; junction bases outside the gene matches: 13. Germline-derived CDR1 and CDR2 are LGHNA and YNFKEQ. These data belong to a study of blood T cells in healthy people across ages. With a J-beta primer mix and a sample-barcoded 5' primer, a second PCR ran about 7 to 12 cycles. Using its own MiXCR run on the 5' RACE reads, TCRdb lists one record per CDR3 protein. The table shows approximately 1.5 million distinct CDR3 sequences, with about 31% occurring only once. The authors drew around 11 milliliters of peripheral blood from each donor. Samples each had at least 5 micrograms of total RNA extracted.

The V and J genes are TRBV4-2 and TRBJ2-3; 9 bases line up with TRBD2. The receptor was derived from a woman aged 30 to 39 in good health. Input material: blood. Written as DNA, the CDR3 is TGTGCCAGCAGCCAAGACGGGGTTCGCGGGAGGGCCGATACAGATACGCAGTATTTT. This translates into CASSQDGVRGRADTDTQYF.